These 7 T cell receptor beta chains originate from one sample sequenced in a study of Ad26.COV2.S vaccination and SARS-CoV-2 variants. Assay: immunoSEQ multiplex PCR; the TCRdb copy retains only in-frame clones and omits some. The sample contains some 250,000 clones, 85% to 90% of which appear only once. Regarding treatment: around 19 received Ad26.COV2.S at low or high dose, single or two shots; a few received placebo; per-sample allocation not given. Sampling took place 63 days after the first vaccine or placebo injection. Sequences were derived from peripheral blood, sampled in a trial of Ad26.COV2.S vaccine versus placebo. Source of these receptors: a person between 18 and 59 years old who received the Ad26.COV2.S COVID-19 vaccine or a placebo.

This clone has just one count. The genes are TRBV5-1 and TRBJ2-3, with 15 nucleotides matching TRBD2. V was pared by 4 bases and J by 4 bases, with 7 bases of the junction left unmatched. The CDR3 totals 17 residues. Germline CDR1 is SGHRS and CDR2 is YFSETQ. CDR3 DNA sequence: TGCGCCAGCAGCACCGGACTAGCGGGAGGGCGAGCAGATACGCAGTATTTT. Its translation is CASSTGLAGGRADTQYF.

The V gene is TRBV5-4, the J gene TRBJ2-7; weak D call: TRBD1 (6 bases). Germline assignment: CDR1 SGHNT and CDR2 YYREEE (reference sequence). The CDR3 is made up of 16 amino acids. Between the trimmed V and J ends, which lost 4 bases and 6 bases, there was a span of 23 bases. This CDR3 is CASSPNLQGPWGEQYF. The CDR3 DNA is TGTGCCAGCAGCCCGAACCTACAGGGCCCTTGGGGCGAGCAGTACTTC. The full variable domain, rest sourced from reference TRBV5-4 and TRBJ2-7, is ETGVTQSPTHLIKTRGQQVTLRCSSQSGHNTVSWYQQALGQGPQFIFQYYREEENGRGNFPPRFSGLQFPNYSSELNVNALELDDSALYLCASSPNLQGPWGEQYFGPGTRLTVT.

This chain connects TRBV2 to TRBJ2-5, with no clear D. Germline-derived CDR1 and CDR2 are SNHLY and FYNNEI. The germline V and J ends were trimmed by 3 bases and 4 bases, with 6 bases remaining between them. This CDR3 contains 12 residues. The CDR3, as DNA: TGTGCCAGCAGTGACCGAGGAGAGACCCAGTACTTC. Amino acid sequence: CASSDRGETQYF. The whole variable domain, remainder taken from reference TRBV2 and TRBJ2-5, is EPEVTQTPSHQVTQMGQEVILRCVPISNHLYFYWYRQILGQKVEFLVSFYNNEISEKSEIFDDQFSVERPDGSNFTLKIRSTKLEDSAMYFCASSDRGETQYFGPGTRLLVL.

V is TRBV29-1 and J is TRBJ2-5; tentative D call: TRBD1 (6 bases). The CDR3 spans 12 residues. Trimming cost V 3 bases and J 4 bases, with 9 bases left between them. CDR1 and CDR2 (germline): SQVTM, ANQGSEA. The CDR3 here is CSVDGQPETQYF. Written as DNA, the CDR3 is TGCAGCGTTGACGGACAGCCAGAGACCCAGTACTTC.

This clone was observed a single time. This sequence joins TRBV25-1 and TRBJ1-1; possibly TRBD1 for D (6 bases). CDR1 and CDR2 from the germline V gene are MGHDK and SYGVNS. V shed 7 bases and J shed 3 bases, with 12 bases lying between them. This CDR3 comprises 13 residues. Written as DNA, the CDR3 is TGTGCCAGCAAAGGACAGAGTTACACTGAAGCTTTCTTT. Translated: CASKGQSYTEAFF.

The CDR3 DNA is TGTGCCAGTAGTTCGGGACAGGGTGGCGGCTACACCTTC. This encodes CASSSGQGGGYTF. V and J are TRBV19 and TRBJ1-2; 9 bases fit TRBD1. CDR3 size: 13 residues. Per germline, CDR1 LNHDA and CDR2 SQIVND (reference sequence). V gave up 5 bases and J gave up 8 bases; unmatched junction bases: 6.

The rearrangement links TRBV5-1 to TRBJ2-1; 11 bases are shared with TRBD2. Germline V gene sequence: CDR1 SGHRS, CDR2 YFSETQ. The ends lost 2 bases at V and 5 bases at J; junction bases unmatched: 3. The CDR3 totals 15 residues. The CDR3 DNA follows: TGCGCCAGCAGCTTTGGTAGCGGGGGGGACAATGAGCAGTTCTTC. Amino acid sequence: CASSFGSGGDNEQFF.